This entry lists 14 T cell receptor beta chains sequenced from one sample in a study of regulatory T cells in long-lasting Graves disease. In building TCR beta libraries, iRepertoire HTBI primers were used together with Arm-PCR of CDR3 regions. A single record per CDR3 protein comes from TCRdb applying MiXCR to the multiplex PCR reads. The data hold roughly 500,000 distinct CDR3 sequences, with roughly 20% observed a single time. Time point described: persistent/refractory GD, antithyroid drugs over 5 years with positive TRAb. The authors made the TCR library using RNA they extracted from PBMCs. Sample: peripheral blood mononuclear cells (PBMCs), taken when the disease was refractory, from a patient treated with antithyroid drugs. The source is a female donor with Graves disease.

This chain uses TRBV5-1 with TRBJ2-5; 8 bases map to TRBD2. The CDR3 has 15 amino acids. Germline CDR1 SGHRS, CDR2 YFSETQ. V was clipped by 3 bases and J by 8 bases; unmatched bases: 12. The CDR3 nucleotides read TGCGCCAGCAGCTCGGATACTAGCGGACGGTTTACCCAGTACTTC. Amino acid sequence: CASSSDTSGRFTQYF.

The chain recombines TRBV5-1 with TRBJ2-1, with 10 bases lining up with TRBD1. Germline assignment: CDR1 SGHRS and CDR2 YFSETQ. Trimming at V came to 4 bases and at J to 5 bases, leaving 6 bases not matched to a gene. The CDR3 covers 15 residues. CDR3 sequence reads: CASSKGQGPHNEQFF. The CDR3 coding sequence is TGCGCCAGCAGCAAGGGACAGGGGCCTCACAATGAGCAGTTCTTC.

The table lists this clonotype with many counts. The rearrangement joins TRBV4-1 to TRBJ1-1; the match to TRBD1 covers 7 bases. The CDR3 has 15 residues. V gave up 4 bases and J gave up 2 bases; unmatched junction bases: 7. Germline V gene sequence: CDR1 MGHRA, CDR2 YSYEKL. The DNA for the CDR3 is TGCGCCAGCAGCCCAAGGGGACAGCTAAACACTGAAGCTTTCTTT. Translating gives CASSPRGQLNTEAFF.

The CDR3 DNA is TGCAGCGTTGATAGGTTGGCCGGGCTTGGGACCCAGTACTTC. This gives the protein CSVDRLAGLGTQYF. This chain connects TRBV29-1 to TRBJ2-5; no definite D call. The CDR3 extends over 14 amino acids. Germline CDR1 is SQVTM and CDR2 is ANQGSEA. Deletions cut 3 bases from V and 7 bases from J, with 18 bases between.

Ten or more counts support this clonotype. The DNA for the CDR3 is TGTGCCAGCAGTTACTCGCTAGGAGGACCCGAAGCTTTCTTT. Translation: CASSYSLGGPEAFF. The chain uses TRBV6-5 and TRBJ1-1; D call uncertain. In germline, CDR1 is MNHEY, CDR2 SVGAGI. The CDR3 extends over 14 amino acids. Trimming removed 0 bases at V and 8 bases at J, with 13 bases between.

This clonotype was recorded at least ten times. V and J are TRBV5-1 and TRBJ2-7, with a weak D call TRBD1 (5 bases). CDR1 is SGHRS and CDR2 is YFSETQ in the germline V gene. The CDR3 is 15 amino acids. V gave up 3 bases and J gave up 3 bases, with 16 bases separating them. DNA of the CDR3: TGCGCCAGCAGCTATAAGCAGGGCTTAATCTACGAGCAGTACTTC. It specifies CASSYKQGLIYEQYF.

V and J are TRBV5-6 and TRBJ1-2; D unresolved. Trimming took 4 bases from V and 5 from J, leaving 18 bases between them. Germline values: CDR1 SGHDT, CDR2 YYEEEE. The CDR3 consists of 15 residues. The CDR3 loop reads CASSHDLADLYGYTF. CDR3 DNA: TGTGCCAGCAGCCATGACTTGGCAGACCTATATGGCTACACCTTC.

Points on this clonotype: This sequence may be a read error, since a much larger clone differs from it by one base. CDR3 loop: CASSLDRQNTGELFF. CDR3 nucleotides: TGTGCCAGCAGCTTGGACAGGCAGAACACCGGGGAGCTGTTTTTT. The chain combines TRBV13 with TRBJ2-2, with 7 bases fitting TRBD1. CDR3 length equals 15 residues. Germline V gene sequence: CDR1 PRHDT, CDR2 FYEKMQ (reference sequence). The ends lost 3 bases at V and 1 base at J; junction bases unmatched: 2.

This clonotype was seen repeatedly, ten times or more. The chain recombines TRBV7-3 with TRBJ2-7; TRBD2 matches 12 bases. V trimming: 5 bases; J trimming: 2 bases; junction bases outside the gene matches: 4. The CDR3 consists of 15 residues. CDR1 SGHTA and CDR2 FQGTGA come from the germline V gene. In DNA, the CDR3 is TGTGCCAGCAGCCTAGCGGGAGGGCATACCTACGAGCAGTACTTC. Its protein is CASSLAGGHTYEQYF.

The V gene is TRBV7-9, the J gene TRBJ2-7; TRBD1 is a possible D gene (6 bases). The CDR3 is 15 amino acids. V lost 10 bases, J lost 5 bases, and 24 bases lay in between. CDR1 is SEHNR, CDR2 FQNEAQ, per germline (reference sequence). CDR3 loop: CATNPIRDNLNEQYF. The DNA for the CDR3 is TGTGCCACAAACCCGATCCGGGACAATCTTAACGAGCAGTACTTC.

This clonotype was seen ten or more times. The chain recombines TRBV10-3 with TRBJ1-2; maybe TRBD1 (5 bases). CDR3 size: 13 residues. Trimming cost V 7 bases and J 2 bases, with 11 bases left between them. Germline CDR1 and CDR2: ENHRY and SYGVKD. The CDR3 here is CAIKQEGNYGYTF. CDR3 DNA sequence: TGTGCCATCAAACAGGAGGGGAACTATGGCTACACCTTC.

There are many counts of this clonotype. This sequence joins TRBV3-1 and TRBJ2-7; D gene uncertain. The ends were cut back, 2 bases at V and 6 bases at J, with 14 bases in the middle. Germline CDR1 is LGHDT and CDR2 is YNNKEL (reference sequence). This CDR3 contains 14 residues. The CDR3 sequence: CASSQTWGLGEQYF. The DNA of the CDR3 is TGTGCCAGCAGCCAAACTTGGGGTTTAGGCGAGCAGTACTTC.

As DNA, the CDR3 is TGCAGTGCTAGAGAGAGGGGGCGCAACTATGGCTACACCTTC. Its protein product is CSARERGRNYGYTF. This chain uses TRBV20-1 with TRBJ1-2; 7 nucleotides align to TRBD1. Per germline, CDR1 DFQATT and CDR2 SNEGSKA (reference sequence). With 0 bases clipped from V and 2 bases from J, the junction kept 3 bases outside the gene matches. The CDR3 is 14 amino acids.

V and J are TRBV12-3 or TRBV12-4 and TRBJ1-3; D uncertain. This CDR3 is 16 amino acids long. V was shortened by 5 bases and J by 0 bases, with 14 bases between the two germline ends. CDR3 in amino acids: CASSPLGPSSGNTIYF. The DNA of the CDR3 is TGTGCCAGCAGTCCCCTCGGGCCTAGCTCTGGAAACACCATATATTTT.